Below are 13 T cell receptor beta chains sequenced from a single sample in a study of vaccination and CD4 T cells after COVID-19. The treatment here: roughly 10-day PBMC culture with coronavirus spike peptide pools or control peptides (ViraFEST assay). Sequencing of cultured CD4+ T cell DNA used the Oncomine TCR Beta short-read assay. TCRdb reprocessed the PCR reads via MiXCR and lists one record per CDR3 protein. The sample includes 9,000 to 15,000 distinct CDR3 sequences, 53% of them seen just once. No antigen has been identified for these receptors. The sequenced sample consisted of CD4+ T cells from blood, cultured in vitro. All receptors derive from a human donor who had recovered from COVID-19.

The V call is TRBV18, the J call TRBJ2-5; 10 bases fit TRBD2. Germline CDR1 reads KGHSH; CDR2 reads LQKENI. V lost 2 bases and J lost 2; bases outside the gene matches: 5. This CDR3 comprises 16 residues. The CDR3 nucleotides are TGTGCCAGCTCACCAGCAGGACTAGCGGTACAAGAGACCCAGTACTTC. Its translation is CASSPAGLAVQETQYF.

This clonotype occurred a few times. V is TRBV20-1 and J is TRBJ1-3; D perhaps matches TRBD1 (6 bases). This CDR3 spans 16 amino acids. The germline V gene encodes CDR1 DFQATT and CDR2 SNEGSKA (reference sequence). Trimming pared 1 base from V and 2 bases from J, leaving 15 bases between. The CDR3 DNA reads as TGCAGTGCTAGAGTCGCGCAGGGGCCCACTGGAAACACCATATATTTT. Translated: CSARVAQGPTGNTIYF.

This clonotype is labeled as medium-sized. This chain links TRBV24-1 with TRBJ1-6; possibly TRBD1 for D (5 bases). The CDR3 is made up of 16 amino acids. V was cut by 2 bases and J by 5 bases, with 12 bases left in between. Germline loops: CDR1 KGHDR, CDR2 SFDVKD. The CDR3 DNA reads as TGTGCCACCAGTGATTCCCCGGGACCCCATAATTCACCCCTCCACTTT. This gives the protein CATSDSPGPHNSPLHF.

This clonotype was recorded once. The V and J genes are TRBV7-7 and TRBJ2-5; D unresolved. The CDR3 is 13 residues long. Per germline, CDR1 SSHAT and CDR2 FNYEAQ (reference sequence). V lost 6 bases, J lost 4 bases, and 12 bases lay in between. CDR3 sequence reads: CASSFRAGETQYF. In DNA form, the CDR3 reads TGTGCCAGCAGTTTTAGGGCCGGAGAGACCCAGTACTTC.

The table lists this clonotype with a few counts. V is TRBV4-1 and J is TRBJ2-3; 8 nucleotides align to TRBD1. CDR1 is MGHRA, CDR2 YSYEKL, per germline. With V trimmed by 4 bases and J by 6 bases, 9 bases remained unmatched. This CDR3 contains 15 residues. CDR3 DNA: TGCGCCAGCAGCCTCGGACAGGGAGGCGCGGATACGCAGTATTTT. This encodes CASSLGQGGADTQYF.

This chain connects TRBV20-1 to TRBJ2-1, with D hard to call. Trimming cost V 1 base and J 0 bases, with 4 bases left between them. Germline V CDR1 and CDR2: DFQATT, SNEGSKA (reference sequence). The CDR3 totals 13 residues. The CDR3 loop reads CSARGNSYNEQFF. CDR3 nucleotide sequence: TGCAGTGCTAGAGGGAACTCCTACAATGAGCAGTTCTTC.

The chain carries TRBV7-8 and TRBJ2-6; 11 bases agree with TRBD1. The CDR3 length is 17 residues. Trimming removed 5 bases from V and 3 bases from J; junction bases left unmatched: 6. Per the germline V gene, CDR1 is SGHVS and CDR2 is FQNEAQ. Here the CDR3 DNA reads TGTGCCAGCAGCCCTGGACAGGGGGCGGTTGGGGCCAACGTCCTGACTTTC. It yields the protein CASSPGQGAVGANVLTF. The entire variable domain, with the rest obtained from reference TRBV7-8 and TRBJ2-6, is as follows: GAGVSQSPRYKVAKRGQDVALRCDPISGHVSLFWYQQALGQGPEFLTYFQNEAQLDKSGLPSDRFFAERPEGSVSTLKIQRTQQEDSAVYLCASSPGQGAVGANVLTFGAGSRLTVL.

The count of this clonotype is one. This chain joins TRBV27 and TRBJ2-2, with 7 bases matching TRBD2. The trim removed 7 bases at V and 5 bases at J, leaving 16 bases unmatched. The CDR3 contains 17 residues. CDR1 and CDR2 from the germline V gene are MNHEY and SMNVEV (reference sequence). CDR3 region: CASIPSARGRGTGELFF. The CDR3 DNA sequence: TGTGCCAGCATTCCCTCGGCGCGCGGGAGAGGTACCGGGGAGCTGTTTTTT.

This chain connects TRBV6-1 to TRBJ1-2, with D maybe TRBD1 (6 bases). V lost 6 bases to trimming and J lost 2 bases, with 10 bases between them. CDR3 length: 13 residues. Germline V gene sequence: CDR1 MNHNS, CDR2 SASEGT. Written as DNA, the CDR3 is TGTGCCAGCAGGATAGGACAGAACTATGGCTACACCTTC. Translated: CASRIGQNYGYTF.

As DNA, the CDR3 is TGTGCCATCAGTGACCCCGACATTAGTGGAAACACCATATATTTT. Translation: CAISDPDISGNTIYF. The chain carries TRBV10-3 and TRBJ1-3; D unresolved. V was cut by 3 bases and J by 3 bases, with 12 bases left in between. This CDR3 has 15 amino acids. The V gene's germline CDR1 is ENHRY and CDR2 SYGVKD.

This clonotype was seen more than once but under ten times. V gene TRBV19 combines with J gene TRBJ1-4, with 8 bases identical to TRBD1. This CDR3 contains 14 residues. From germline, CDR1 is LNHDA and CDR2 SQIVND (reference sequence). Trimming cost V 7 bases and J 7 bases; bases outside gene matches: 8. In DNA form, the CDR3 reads TGTGCCAGTACCACGGACAGGGAGGGTGAAAAACTGTTTTTT. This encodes CASTTDREGEKLFF.

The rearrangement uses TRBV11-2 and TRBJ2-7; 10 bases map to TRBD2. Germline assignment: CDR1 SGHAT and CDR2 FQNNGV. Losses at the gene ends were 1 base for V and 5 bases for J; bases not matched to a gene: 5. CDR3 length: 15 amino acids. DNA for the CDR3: TGTGCCAGCAGCTTAGTACTAGCGGGGCGAAACGAGCAGTACTTC. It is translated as CASSLVLAGRNEQYF.

The CDR3: CASSLASFGTEAQYF. The CDR3 nucleotides read TGTGCCAGCAGTTTAGCCTCATTCGGGACCGAGGCCCAGTACTTC. The genes are TRBV28 and TRBJ2-5; D may correspond to TRBD1 or TRBD2 (5 bases each). V lost 2 bases and J lost 9, with 19 bases in between. Germline V gene data show CDR1 as MDHEN and CDR2 as SYDVKM. CDR3 length: 15 residues.